This T cell receptor beta chain was sequenced for a study of cytomegalovirus exposure and HLA in healthy donors. Germline assignment: CDR1 MDHEN and CDR2 SYDVKM. The V and J ends lost 4 bases and 7 bases respectively, with 14 bases between them. This CDR3 is built from 14 residues. Primers included in the PCR were 60 Vbeta and 13 Jbeta primers. Only in-frame clones appear in the TCRdb table, and some are missing; sequencing was by immunoSEQ multiplex PCR. The sample records 90,000 to 120,000 clones, 70% to 80% being singletons. The V and J genes are TRBV28 and TRBJ1-5; D not resolved. The sequence was obtained from a woman aged 40 to 50 in good health and CMV-seronegative. Sample: PBMCs. CDR3 in amino acids: CASSYLQVGQPQHF. CDR3 bases: TGTGCCAGCAGTTACCTTCAGGTGGGCCAGCCCCAGCATTTT.